This T cell receptor (beta chain) was found in a study of T-cell reconstitution after alpha-beta-depleted transplantation in children. General study results and limits: About two months after transplant, alpha-beta T cells reportedly came from several hundred expanded graft clones. Recipient T cells and thymic progenitors that survived were the source of the high TCRbeta diversity seen at day 60 in some patients. Diversity and T-cell counts at one year after transplant derived mostly from new T cells.

Germline loops: CDR1 SGHRS, CDR2 YFSETQ. Losses at the gene ends were 2 bases for V and 2 bases for J; bases not matched to a gene: 10. The CDR3 spans 16 residues. Unique molecular identifiers were incorporated during preparation of the TCRbeta library. Via MiXCR, TCRdb re-called the PCR reads, giving one row per CDR3 protein. The repertoire has 150,000 to 250,000 distinct CDR3 sequences, 6.3% of them found once; the top ten carry roughly 4.7%. Ten or more counts support this clonotype. Its antigen is unknown. This receptor was identified in a girl under three years old with combined immunodeficiency, due to receive a stem cell transplant. This chain joins TRBV5-1 and TRBJ2-7, with 7 bases aligning to TRBD2. Source: PBMCs, taken before TCRalphabeta/CD19-depleted stem cell transplant. This chain's CDR3 is CASSLAVAGDTYEQYF. The DNA of the CDR3 is TGCGCCAGCAGCTTAGCGGTGGCGGGAGACACCTACGAGCAGTACTTC. The entire variable domain, with the rest obtained from reference TRBV5-1 and TRBJ2-7, is as follows: KAGVTQTPRYLIKTRGQQVTLSCSPISGHRSVSWYQQTPGQGLQFLFEYFSETQRNKGNFPGRFSGRQFSNSRSEMNVSTLELGDSALYLCASSLAVAGDTYEQYFGPGTRLTVT.